These 27 T cell receptor beta chains came from one sample sequenced in a study of cytomegalovirus exposure and HLA in healthy donors. The study ran its PCR with 60 Vbeta and 13 Jbeta primers. Libraries were prepared by immunoSEQ multiplex PCR; TCRdb keeps only in-frame clonotypes and omits some of them. Recorded for this sample: 150,000 or so clones. The sequenced material came from PBMCs. These receptors originate from a man between 18 and 29 years old in good health and CMV-seronegative.

This chain connects TRBV25-1 to TRBJ1-6; no clear D gene. The CDR3 consists of 10 residues. The V gene's germline CDR1 is MGHDK and CDR2 SYGVNS. The V gene lost 6 bases and the J gene lost 14 bases, with 8 bases spanning the gap. The CDR3 nucleotides are TGTGCCAGCAGGGAGAGGACCCTCCACTTT. It codes for CASRERTLHF.

This rearrangement joins TRBV4-3 to TRBJ2-5; D possibly corresponds to TRBD2 (7 bases). This CDR3 is 15 amino acids long. Germline lookup yields CDR1 LGHNA and CDR2 YSLEER. Trimming pared 5 bases from V and 5 bases from J, leaving 18 bases between. The CDR3 nucleotides read TGCGCCAGCAGCAACGGTCGGGGGGCAGGGGAGACCCAGTACTTC. Its translation: CASSNGRGAGETQYF.

The chain has TRBV27 and TRBJ2-1; 8 bases match TRBD2. Per germline, CDR1 MNHEY and CDR2 SMNVEV (reference sequence). The CDR3 extends over 16 amino acids. V shed 1 base, J shed 6 bases, and the junction held 8 bases outside the gene matches. The CDR3, as DNA: TGTGCCAGCAGTTTATTGGGTTCCCTAGCGGGCAATGAGCAGTTCTTC. Its protein is CASSLLGSLAGNEQFF.

The J gene is TRBJ2-5, the V gene TRBV29-1; no definite D call. The better agreement between TRBJ2-7 and the DNA end casts doubt on the J call. This CDR3 has 11 amino acids. Looked up from germline, CDR1 is SQVTM and CDR2 is ANQGSEA. The CDR3 protein is CSAVGLYEQYF. The CDR3 region has the DNA TGCAGCGCAGTCGGGTTATACGAGCAGTACTTC.

The genes are TRBV18 and TRBJ2-7, with D possibly matching TRBD1 (5 bases). CDR1 is KGHSH and CDR2 is LQKENI in the germline V gene. Deletions cut 4 bases from V and 2 bases from J, with 9 bases between. The CDR3 contains 13 residues. The CDR3 DNA reads as TGTGCCAGCTCACAAGACAGTACCTACGAGCAGTACTTC. Translation: CASSQDSTYEQYF. Looking up the rest from reference TRBV18 and TRBJ2-7 gives the full variable domain: NAGVMQNPRHLVRRRGQEARLRCSPMKGHSHVYWYRQLPEEGLKFMVYLQKENIIDESGMPKERFSAEFPKEGPSILRIQQVVRGDSAAYFCASSQDSTYEQYFGPGTRLTVT.

The rearrangement links TRBV5-3 to TRBJ2-3, with 9 bases lining up with TRBD1. TRBV5-3 is classed as an ORF, of uncertain function. This CDR3 contains 14 residues. The J segment lost 3 bases and the V segment lost 5 bases, leaving 4 bases of the junction unmatched. CDR3 sequence (DNA): TGTGCCAGAAGTGGGGGACAGGGAACAGATACGCAGTATTTT. Amino acids: CARSGGQGTDTQYF.

As DNA, the CDR3 is TGTGCCAGCAGCTTAGGGGGGGGAACTGAAGCTTTCTTT. Its protein product is CASSLGGGTEAFF. This chain uses TRBV7-6 with TRBJ1-1, with D possibly TRBD1 on 5 matching bases. Germline V lookup: CDR1 SGHVS, CDR2 FNYEAQ. The CDR3 covers 13 residues. The V gene lost 1 base and the J gene lost 5 bases, with 8 bases spanning the gap.

The rearrangement uses TRBV6-4 and TRBJ2-7; TRBD2 is a possible D gene (5 bases). CDR3 size: 17 residues. V lost 2 bases, J lost 0 bases, and 17 bases lay in between. Germline CDR1 is MRHNA and CDR2 is SNTAGT. The CDR3 reads CASSDHGERAYSYEQYF. The CDR3 DNA is TGTGCCAGCAGTGACCACGGCGAGAGGGCATACTCCTACGAGCAGTACTTC.

V usage is TRBV7-3 and J usage is TRBJ2-1; 14 bases match TRBD2. The CDR3 runs to 15 residues. Trimming cost V 5 bases and J 8 bases; bases outside gene matches: 5. Germline loops: CDR1 SGHTA, CDR2 FQGTGA. CDR3 protein: CASSPPGLAGDEQFF. CDR3 DNA sequence: TGTGCCAGCAGCCCACCGGGACTAGCGGGAGATGAGCAGTTCTTC.

The CDR3 loop is CASSPGTTGMQPQHF. In DNA, the CDR3 is TGCGCCAGCAGCCCGGGAACGACAGGAATGCAGCCCCAGCATTTT. The chain couples TRBV5-1 to TRBJ1-5; a weak D match, TRBD1 (6 bases). Trimming shortened V by 4 bases and J by 7 bases, and 18 bases separated the two germline ends. Germline V gene data show CDR1 as SGHRS and CDR2 as YFSETQ. This CDR3 has 15 amino acids. Complete variable domain (other parts from reference TRBV5-1 and TRBJ1-5): KAGVTQTPRYLIKTRGQQVTLSCSPISGHRSVSWYQQTPGQGLQFLFEYFSETQRNKGNFPGRFSGRQFSNSRSEMNVSTLELGDSALYLCASSPGTTGMQPQHFGDGTRLSIL.

CDR3 nucleotides: TGCGCCACCGGGACAGCGGGGGGCTTGGATACGCAGTATTTT. It translates to CATGTAGGLDTQYF. The chain uses TRBV10-2 and TRBJ2-3; 9 nucleotides align to TRBD2. Germline V gene data show CDR1 as WSHSY and CDR2 as SAAADI. CDR3 size: 14 residues. The V gene end was trimmed by 10 bases and the J gene end by 6 bases; junction bases not matched to a gene: 11.

The chain has TRBV7-9 and TRBJ1-5, with 10 bases identical to TRBD1. V trimming: 1 base; J trimming: 7 bases; junction bases outside the gene matches: 7. CDR3 length: 16 residues. Germline V gene lookup returns CDR1 SEHNR and CDR2 FQNEAQ (reference sequence). The CDR3 protein is CASSLVTGGFPQPQHF. In DNA form, the CDR3 reads TGTGCCAGCAGCTTAGTGACAGGGGGCTTCCCCCAGCCCCAGCATTTT.

This chain joins TRBV7-7 and TRBJ2-1, with TRBD2 matching over 13 bases. The V gene end was trimmed by 5 bases and the J gene end by 4 bases; junction bases not matched to a gene: 8. The CDR3 spans 17 residues. Germline V gene data show CDR1 as SSHAT and CDR2 as FNYEAQ (reference sequence). CDR3 DNA: TGTGCCAGCAGCCAGACTAGCGGGGGGACCCGATACAATGAGCAGTTCTTC. It encodes CASSQTSGGTRYNEQFF.

This sequence joins TRBV10-3 and TRBJ2-7; 11 bases are shared with TRBD1. Germline-derived CDR1 and CDR2 are ENHRY and SYGVKD. The CDR3 has 15 residues. V was pared by 3 bases and J by 3 bases, with 4 bases of the junction left unmatched. CDR3 nucleotide sequence: TGTGCCATCAGTGAAGGGACAGGGGGGCTCTACGAGCAGTACTTC. It specifies CAISEGTGGLYEQYF.

J is TRBJ2-1 and V is TRBV6-6; 10 bases agree with TRBD2. This CDR3 region has 16 residues. Germline values: CDR1 MNHNY, CDR2 SVGAGI (reference sequence). Trimming at V came to 4 bases and at J to 1 base, leaving 4 bases not matched to a gene. This CDR3 reads CASSSSGSSSYNEQFF. CDR3 in DNA: TGTGCCAGCAGTTCTAGCGGGAGCTCATCCTACAATGAGCAGTTCTTC.

The chain is built from TRBV6-4 and TRBJ1-1, with a tentative D call TRBD1 (5 bases). Germline assignment: CDR1 MRHNA and CDR2 SNTAGT. V was cut by 6 bases and J by 1 base, with 24 bases left in between. The CDR3 consists of 18 residues. CDR3 in DNA: TGTGCCAGCAGGACGATTTTGACAGCGATAAGTGAGAACACTGAAGCTTTCTTT. Translated: CASRTILTAISENTEAFF.

The chain links TRBV6-5 to TRBJ1-2, with TRBD1 identical over 7 bases. The CDR3 extends over 13 amino acids. The V segment lost 6 bases and the J segment 8 bases; nucleotides outside the gene matches: 9. In germline, CDR1 is MNHEY, CDR2 SVGAGI. The CDR3 nucleotides read TGTGCCAGCAGGCCTCGGACAGGACGAGGCTACACCTTC. This codes for CASRPRTGRGYTF.

The genes are TRBV6-5 and TRBJ2-7; 8 bases agree with TRBD2. Germline CDR1 MNHEY, CDR2 SVGAGI. J lost 4 bases, V lost 2 bases, and 7 bases had no gene match. The CDR3 is 15 residues long. CDR3 sequence: CASSYTSGGVYEQYF. CDR3 sequence (DNA): TGTGCCAGCAGTTACACTAGCGGCGGAGTGTACGAGCAGTACTTC.

On this clone: At one of its ends the junction is not consistent with the germline gene, which may arise from a read error. The chain employs TRBV29-1 and TRBJ1-2, with TRBD1 identical over 9 bases. This CDR3 region has 15 residues. CDR1 and CDR2 from the germline V gene are SQVTM and ANQGSEA. CDR3: CSVKEEGQGGYGYTF. In nucleotides, the CDR3 is TGCAGCGTTAAAGAGGAGGGACAGGGTGGGTATGGCTACACCTTC. Full variable domain (rest looked up from reference TRBV29-1 and TRBJ1-2): SAVISQKPSRDICQRGTSLTIQCQVDSQVTMMFWYRQQPGQSLTLIATANQGSEATYESGFVIDKFPISRPNLTFSTLTVSNMSPEDSSIYLCSVKEEGQGGYGYTFGSGTRLTVV.

V gene TRBV30 combines with J gene TRBJ1-2; tentative D call: TRBD1 (6 bases). Trimming pared 6 bases from V and 8 bases from J, leaving 19 bases between. The CDR3 is 13 amino acids. The V gene's germline CDR1 is GTSNPN and CDR2 SVGIG (reference sequence). The CDR3 sequence: CACQGTQPVGYTF. The CDR3 DNA reads TGTGCCTGCCAGGGGACGCAGCCCGTGGGCTACACCTTC.

The chain links TRBV4-3 to TRBJ2-3; no firm D call. CDR1 and CDR2 (germline): LGHNA, YSLEER. The ends were cut back, 0 bases at V and 1 base at J, with 2 bases in the middle. This CDR3 comprises 13 residues. CDR3 sequence (DNA): TGCGCCAGCAGCCAAGACGGCACAGATACGCAGTATTTT. Protein: CASSQDGTDTQYF.

The V and J genes are TRBV10-3 and TRBJ1-5, with D tentatively TRBD1 (6 bases). The CDR3 is made up of 13 amino acids. Germline lookup yields CDR1 ENHRY and CDR2 SYGVKD. V lost 8 bases, J lost 4 bases, and 12 bases lay in between. The CDR3 DNA follows: TGTGCCATCGGCGCAGGGGAGAATCAGCCCCAGCATTTT. Translated, it gives CAIGAGENQPQHF.

The V call is TRBV4-3, the J call TRBJ1-1, with D perhaps TRBD1 (6 bases). With 3 bases removed from V and 1 base from J, the gap between germline ends came to 6 bases. This CDR3 contains 13 residues. Germline V CDR1 and CDR2: LGHNA, YSLEER. The CDR3 nucleotides are TGCGCCAGCAGCCAGACAGGGAACACTGAAGCTTTCTTT. It specifies CASSQTGNTEAFF.

The chain is built from TRBV6-1 and TRBJ1-4, with D unclear. The germline V gene encodes CDR1 MNHNS and CDR2 SASEGT. Trimming cost V 1 base and J 8 bases, with 14 bases left between them. The CDR3 length is 15 residues. In DNA, the CDR3 is TGTGCCAGCAGTGAAGGTTGGGAGGGTGGCGAAAAACTGTTTTTT. This translates into CASSEGWEGGEKLFF.

V and J are TRBV27 and TRBJ2-7; TRBD2 matches at 12 bases. The germline V gene encodes CDR1 MNHEY and CDR2 SMNVEV (reference sequence). The junction had 8 bases not matched to a gene; V was cut back by 5 bases and J by 0 bases. CDR3 length equals 17 residues. The CDR3 loop is CASSKLAGGPVSYEQYF. CDR3 sequence (DNA): TGTGCCAGCAGTAAACTAGCGGGAGGCCCCGTCTCCTACGAGCAGTACTTC.

The chain has TRBV2 and TRBJ2-7; tentatively, D is TRBD1 (6 bases). CDR1 is SNHLY and CDR2 is FYNNEI in the germline V gene. The CDR3 loop spans 13 amino acids. V lost 5 bases and J 2 bases, leaving 10 bases between the germline ends. CDR3 residues: CASSRDTTYEQYF. The CDR3 DNA sequence: TGTGCCAGCAGTCGGGACACCACCTACGAGCAGTACTTC.

This rearrangement joins TRBV2 to TRBJ2-7; 7 nucleotides agree with TRBD1. V lost 1 base and J lost 2; bases outside the gene matches: 2. The germline CDR1 and CDR2 sequences are SNHLY and FYNNEI. The CDR3 sequence is 14 residues long. CDR3 residues: CASSEVGTAYEQYF. In DNA form, the CDR3 reads TGTGCCAGCAGTGAAGTCGGGACAGCCTACGAGCAGTACTTC.